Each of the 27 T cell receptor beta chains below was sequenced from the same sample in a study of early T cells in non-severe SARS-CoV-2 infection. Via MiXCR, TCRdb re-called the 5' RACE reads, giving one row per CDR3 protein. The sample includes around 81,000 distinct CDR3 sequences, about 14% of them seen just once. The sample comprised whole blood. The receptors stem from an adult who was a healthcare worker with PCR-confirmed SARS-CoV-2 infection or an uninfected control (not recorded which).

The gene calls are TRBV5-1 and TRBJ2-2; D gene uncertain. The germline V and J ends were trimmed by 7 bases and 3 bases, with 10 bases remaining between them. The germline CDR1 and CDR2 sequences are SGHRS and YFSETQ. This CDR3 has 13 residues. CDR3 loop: CASGKGYTGELFF. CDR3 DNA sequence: TGCGCCAGCGGTAAGGGCTACACCGGGGAGCTGTTTTTT.

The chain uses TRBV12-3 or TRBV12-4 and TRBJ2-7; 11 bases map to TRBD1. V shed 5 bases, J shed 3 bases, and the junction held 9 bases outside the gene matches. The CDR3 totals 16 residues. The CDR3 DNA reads TGTGCCAGCAGTCATTCATCCGGGACAGGGGGCTACGAGCAGTACTTC. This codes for CASSHSSGTGGYEQYF.

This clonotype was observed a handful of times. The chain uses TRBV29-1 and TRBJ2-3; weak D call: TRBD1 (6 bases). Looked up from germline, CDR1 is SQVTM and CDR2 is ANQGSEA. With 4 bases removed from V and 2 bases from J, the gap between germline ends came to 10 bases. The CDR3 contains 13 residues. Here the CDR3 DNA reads TGCAGCGTTGGGACAGACTCCACAGATACGCAGTATTTT. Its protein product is CSVGTDSTDTQYF.

The CDR3 loop is CSARDPREGGYTF. The DNA of the CDR3 is TGCAGTGCTAGAGACCCCAGGGAGGGTGGCTACACCTTC. The gene calls are TRBV20-1 and TRBJ1-2; the D gene is possibly TRBD1 (5 bases). The CDR3 has 13 residues. The germline CDR1 and CDR2 sequences are DFQATT and SNEGSKA (reference sequence). V was shortened by 0 bases and J by 7 bases, with 12 bases between the two germline ends.

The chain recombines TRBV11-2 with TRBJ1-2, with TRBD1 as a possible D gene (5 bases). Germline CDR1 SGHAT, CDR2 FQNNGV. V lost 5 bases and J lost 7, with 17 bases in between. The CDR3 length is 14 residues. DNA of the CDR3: TGTGCCAGCAGCCCAAACCCGGGGGTTTCTGGCTACACCTTC. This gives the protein CASSPNPGVSGYTF.

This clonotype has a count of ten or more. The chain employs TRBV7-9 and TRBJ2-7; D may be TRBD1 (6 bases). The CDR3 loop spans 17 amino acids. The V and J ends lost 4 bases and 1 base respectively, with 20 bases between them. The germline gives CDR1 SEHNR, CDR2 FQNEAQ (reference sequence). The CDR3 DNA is TGTGCCAGCAGCTCCTCGACCCAGGGGCGAGGGTCCTACGAGCAGTACTTC. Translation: CASSSSTQGRGSYEQYF.

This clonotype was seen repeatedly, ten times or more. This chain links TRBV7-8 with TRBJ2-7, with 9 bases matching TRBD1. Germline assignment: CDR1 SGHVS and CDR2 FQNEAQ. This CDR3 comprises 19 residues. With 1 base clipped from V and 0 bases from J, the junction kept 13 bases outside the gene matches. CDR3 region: CASSLGGTGNPFSSYEQYF. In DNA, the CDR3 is TGTGCCAGCAGCTTAGGAGGGACAGGGAATCCCTTTAGCTCCTACGAGCAGTACTTC.

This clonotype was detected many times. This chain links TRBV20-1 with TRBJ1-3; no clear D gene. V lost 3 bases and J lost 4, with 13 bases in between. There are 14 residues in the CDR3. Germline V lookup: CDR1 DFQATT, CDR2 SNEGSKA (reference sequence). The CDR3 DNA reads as TGCAGTGCTAGGGCCTTGGGTTCAGGAAACACCATATATTTT. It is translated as CSARALGSGNTIYF.

CDR3 protein: CASSPDRGLVTEAFF. CDR3 in DNA: TGTGCCAGCAGCCCGGACAGGGGGCTGGTCACTGAAGCTTTCTTT. The chain recombines TRBV5-6 with TRBJ1-1; 11 nucleotides line up with TRBD1. With 4 bases clipped from V and 4 bases from J, the junction kept 6 bases outside the gene matches. Germline V gene sequence: CDR1 SGHDT, CDR2 YYEEEE. The CDR3 totals 15 residues.

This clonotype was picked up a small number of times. The CDR3 is CASSQIGHTNHTF. The CDR3 nucleotides read TGTGCCAGCAGCCAAATAGGCCACACGAACCACACCTTC. This chain joins TRBV12-3 or TRBV12-4 and TRBJ1-2, with no clear D. The CDR3 contains 13 residues. Between the trimmed V and J ends, which lost 6 bases and 12 bases, there was a span of 20 bases.

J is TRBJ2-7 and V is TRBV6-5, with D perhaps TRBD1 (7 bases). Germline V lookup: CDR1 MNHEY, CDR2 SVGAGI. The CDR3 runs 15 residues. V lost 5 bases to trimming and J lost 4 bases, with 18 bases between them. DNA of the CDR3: TGTGCCAGCAGTATGGAGGGGGCTCTGTCTTACGAGCAGTACTTC. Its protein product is CASSMEGALSYEQYF.

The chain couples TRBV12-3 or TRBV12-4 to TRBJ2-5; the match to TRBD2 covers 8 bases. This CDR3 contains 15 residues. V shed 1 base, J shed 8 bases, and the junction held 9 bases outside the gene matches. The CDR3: CASSLEAGTRSTQYF. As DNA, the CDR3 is TGTGCCAGCAGTTTAGAGGCGGGGACTAGGTCAACCCAGTACTTC.

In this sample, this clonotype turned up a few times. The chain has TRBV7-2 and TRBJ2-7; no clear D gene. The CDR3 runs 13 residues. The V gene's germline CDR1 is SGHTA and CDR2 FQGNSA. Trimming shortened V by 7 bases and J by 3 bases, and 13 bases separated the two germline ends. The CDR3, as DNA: TGTGCCAGCACGCGCCTCACGGGCTACGAGCAGTACTTC. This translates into CASTRLTGYEQYF. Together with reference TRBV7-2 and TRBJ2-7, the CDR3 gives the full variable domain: GAGVSQSPSNKVTEKGKDVELRCDPISGHTALYWYRQSLGQGLEFLIYFQGNSAPDKSGLPSDRFSAERTGGSVSTLTIQRTQQEDSAVYLCASTRLTGYEQYFGPGTRLTVT.

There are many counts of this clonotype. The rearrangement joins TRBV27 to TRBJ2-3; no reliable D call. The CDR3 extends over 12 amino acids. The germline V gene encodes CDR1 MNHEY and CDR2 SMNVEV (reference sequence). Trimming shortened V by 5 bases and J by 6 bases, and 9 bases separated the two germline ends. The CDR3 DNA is TGTGCCAGCAGTCCCTCTTGGGATACGCAGTATTTT. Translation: CASSPSWDTQYF.

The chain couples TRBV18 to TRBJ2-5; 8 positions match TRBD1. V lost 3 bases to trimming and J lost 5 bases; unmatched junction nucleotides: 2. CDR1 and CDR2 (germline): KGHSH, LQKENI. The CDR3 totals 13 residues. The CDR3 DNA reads TGTGCCAGCTCACCCCGGGACAGGGAGACCCAGTACTTC. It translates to CASSPRDRETQYF.

The CDR3 loop is CSVVSSVLGDTGELFF. Written as DNA, the CDR3 is TGCAGCGTTGTAAGCTCGGTTTTAGGGGACACCGGGGAGCTGTTTTTT. The rearrangement uses TRBV29-1 and TRBJ2-2, with D possibly matching TRBD1 (5 bases). The CDR3 contains 16 residues. Between the trimmed V and J ends, which lost 4 bases and 3 bases, there was a span of 18 bases. Germline V gives CDR1 SQVTM, CDR2 ANQGSEA.

The CDR3 region has the DNA TGTGCCAGCAGTCCGAGGGGGCCGCGGACCGGGGAGCTGTTTTTT. Its protein product is CASSPRGPRTGELFF. V usage is TRBV27 and J usage is TRBJ2-2; 7 bases are a match to TRBD1. Germline values: CDR1 MNHEY, CDR2 SMNVEV (reference sequence). V shed 5 bases and J 5 bases; nucleotides not matched to a gene: 8. CDR3 size: 15 residues.

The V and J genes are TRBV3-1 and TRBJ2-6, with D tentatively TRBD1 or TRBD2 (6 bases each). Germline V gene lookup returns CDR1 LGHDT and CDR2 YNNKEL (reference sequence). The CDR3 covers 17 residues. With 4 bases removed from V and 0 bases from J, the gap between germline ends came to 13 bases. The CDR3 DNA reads TGTGCCAGCAGCCGGACCGGGGGCAGCTCTGGGGCCAACGTCCTGACTTTC. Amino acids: CASSRTGGSSGANVLTF.

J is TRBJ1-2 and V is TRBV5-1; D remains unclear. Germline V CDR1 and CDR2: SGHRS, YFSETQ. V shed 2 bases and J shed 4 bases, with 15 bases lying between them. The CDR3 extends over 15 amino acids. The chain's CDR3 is CASSLTNTKVYGYTF. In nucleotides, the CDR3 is TGCGCCAGCAGCTTAACCAACACGAAGGTCTATGGCTACACCTTC.

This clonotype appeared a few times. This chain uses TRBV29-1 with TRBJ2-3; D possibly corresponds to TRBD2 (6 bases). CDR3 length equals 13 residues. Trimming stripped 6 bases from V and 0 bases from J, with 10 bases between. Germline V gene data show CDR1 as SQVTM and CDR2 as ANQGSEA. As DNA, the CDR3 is TGCAGCGTCGCGGGATTAAGCACAGATACGCAGTATTTT. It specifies CSVAGLSTDTQYF.

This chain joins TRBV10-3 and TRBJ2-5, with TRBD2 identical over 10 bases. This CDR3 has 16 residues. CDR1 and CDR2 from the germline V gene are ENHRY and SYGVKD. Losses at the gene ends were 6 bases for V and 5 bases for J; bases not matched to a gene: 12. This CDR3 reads CAISATPGLARETQYF. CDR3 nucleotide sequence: TGTGCCATCAGCGCAACCCCGGGACTAGCGCGTGAGACCCAGTACTTC.

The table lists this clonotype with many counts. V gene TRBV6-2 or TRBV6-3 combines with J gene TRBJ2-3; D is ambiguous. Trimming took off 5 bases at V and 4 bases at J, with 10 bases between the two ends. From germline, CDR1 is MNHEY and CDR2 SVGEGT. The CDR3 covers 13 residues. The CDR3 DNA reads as TGTGCCAGCAGTGCCAAAGAATCAGATACGCAGTATTTT. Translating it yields CASSAKESDTQYF.

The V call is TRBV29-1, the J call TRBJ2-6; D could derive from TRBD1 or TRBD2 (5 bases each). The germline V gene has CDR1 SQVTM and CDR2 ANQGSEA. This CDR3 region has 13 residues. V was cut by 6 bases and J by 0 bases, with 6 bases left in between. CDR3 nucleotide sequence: TGCAGCGTGGGGGACTCTGGGGCCAACGTCCTGACTTTC. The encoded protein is CSVGDSGANVLTF.

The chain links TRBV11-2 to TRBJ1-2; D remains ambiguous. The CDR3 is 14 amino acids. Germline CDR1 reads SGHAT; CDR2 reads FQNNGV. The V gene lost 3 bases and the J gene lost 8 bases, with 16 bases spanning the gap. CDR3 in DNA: TGTGCCAGCAGCTTCGACCTTCGGGCTTTCGGCTACACCTTC. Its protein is CASSFDLRAFGYTF.

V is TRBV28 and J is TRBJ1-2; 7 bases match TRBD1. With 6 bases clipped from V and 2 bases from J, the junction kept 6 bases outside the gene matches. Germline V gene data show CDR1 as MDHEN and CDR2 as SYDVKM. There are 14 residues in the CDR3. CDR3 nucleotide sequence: TGTGCCAGCAGGCGACAGGGTGGGAACTATGGCTACACCTTC. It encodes CASRRQGGNYGYTF.

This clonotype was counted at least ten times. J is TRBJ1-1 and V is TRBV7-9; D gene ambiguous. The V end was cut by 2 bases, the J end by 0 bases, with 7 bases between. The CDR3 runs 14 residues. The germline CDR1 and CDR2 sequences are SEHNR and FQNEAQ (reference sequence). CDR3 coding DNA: TGTGCCAGCAGCTTAAATTTACTGAACACTGAAGCTTTCTTT. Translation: CASSLNLLNTEAFF.

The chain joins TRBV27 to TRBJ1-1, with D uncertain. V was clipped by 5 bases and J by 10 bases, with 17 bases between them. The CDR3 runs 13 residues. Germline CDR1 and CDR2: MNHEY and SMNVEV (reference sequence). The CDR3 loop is CASSPRDMRGAFF. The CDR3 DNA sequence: TGTGCCAGCAGTCCTCGTGACATGCGCGGAGCTTTCTTT.